In this sample, the clone carrying this TCR beta chain turned up a few times. This entry comes from a study of regulatory T cells in long-lasting Graves disease. Study-level background: Prior antithyroid drug treatment in newly diagnosed Graves' patients lasted under 3 months.

Researchers made TCR beta libraries by using iRepertoire HTBI primers and running Arm-PCR on CDR3 regions. TCRdb reanalysed the multiplex PCR reads using MiXCR and keeps one entry per CDR3 protein. The data contain approximately 470,000 distinct CDR3 sequences, 15% to 20% of them singletons. Deletions cut 6 bases from V and 11 bases from J, with 4 bases between. The CDR3 covers 8 residues. CDR1 is SEHNR and CDR2 is FQNEAQ in the germline V gene (reference sequence). Time point described: newly diagnosed GD, antithyroid drugs for less than 3 months. TCR sequences were obtained from RNA taken from PBMCs. This sample also belongs to another study, concerning T cells in Graves' hyperthyroidism and ophthalmopathy. That paper states: Hyperthyroidism in the patients, aged 18 to 65, was newly diagnosed and under 2 months in duration. Using the HTBI primer set, a first-round RT-PCR was run on the TCR CDR3.

The sample in question was peripheral blood mononuclear cells (PBMCs), obtained at new diagnosis, from a patient treated with antithyroid drugs. This sequence was found in a middle-aged man with Graves disease. The chain is built from TRBV7-9 and TRBJ1-1; no firm D call. The CDR3 reads CASSPAFF. The CDR3 region has the DNA TGTGCCAGCAGTCCTGCTTTCTTT.